Listed below are T cell receptor beta chains from one sample, sequenced in a study of T cells expressing NK-cell markers. TCRdb processed the 5' RACE reads again and assigns one entry to each CDR3 protein, with no DNA. The listing records 150,000 or so distinct CDR3 sequences. The sequenced sample consisted of blood T cells: a sorted CD56 or NKG2C T cell subset, CD4+ or CD8+ T cells, or bulk PBMC T cells (not recorded which). The receptors stem from a woman aged 18 to 75 in good health. The CDR3 runs from the conserved cysteine through the conserved F or W.

V gene,J gene,CDR3 protein
TRBV5-1,TRBJ1-6,CASSLAFFPGAEVSPLHF
TRBV3-1,TRBJ2-3,CASSQDMAGTDTQYF
TRBV18,TRBJ2-5,CASSPRLLETQYF
TRBV20-1,TRBJ2-7,CSARGTSGGGYEQYF
TRBV20-1,TRBJ2-7,CSASPQMGDEQYF
TRBV4-1,TRBJ2-1,CASSHGGGPNEQFF
TRBV6-1,TRBJ2-1,CASDLLAGVENEQFF
TRBV5-6,TRBJ2-3,CASTSRTLADTQYF
TRBV11-2,TRBJ2-5,CASSSYRETQYF
TRBV9,TRBJ1-2,CASSATSGRYGYTF
TRBV15,TRBJ2-5,CATSRVRLAGQETQYF
TRBV15,TRBJ1-5,CATSRDLAAQPQHF
TRBV6-6,TRBJ2-7,CASSPVPYEQYF
TRBV5-1,TRBJ2-3,CASSQDLAGDTQYF
TRBV18,TRBJ2-1,CASSPLRASGESSYNEQFF
TRBV10-3,TRBJ2-5,CAIKDRDQETQYF
TRBV12-3/TRBV12-4,TRBJ2-7,CASRGTGVTYEQYF
TRBV24-1,TRBJ2-1,CATSDFGRTGRLAGGINEQFF
TRBV14,TRBJ2-5,CASSQGQLETQYF
TRBV5-1,TRBJ2-1,CASRGTSGSSYNEQFF
TRBV12-3/TRBV12-4,TRBJ2-5,CASSLLGEETQYF
TRBV5-1,TRBJ2-3,CASSFYERVDTQYF
TRBV10-3,TRBJ1-4,CAIRRDSTNEKLFF
TRBV3-1,TRBJ1-2,CASSLQGINYGYTF
TRBV5-1,TRBJ2-1,CASSLSRAGRGNPNEQFF
TRBV29-1,TRBJ2-5,CSVEDLGQNFQETQYF
TRBV7-8,TRBJ2-1,CASSRGTNNEQFF